This T cell receptor beta chain was identified in a study of T cells in Graves' hyperthyroidism and ophthalmopathy. Study results and limitations: Blood held most thyroid clonotypes expanded above 0.001 frequency.

This clonotype was recorded at least ten times. The antigen remains unidentified. TCR beta CDR3 regions were amplified from RNA transcripts. HTBI primers were employed in a first-round RT-PCR of the TCR CDR3. Via MiXCR, TCRdb re-called the multiplex PCR reads, giving one row per CDR3 protein. The sample lists 620,000 or so distinct CDR3 sequences, about 14% seen once, with 12% in the top ten. This TCR derives from a woman aged 45-65 years with Graves' ophthalmopathy. The sample comprised blood.

The DNA of the CDR3 is TGCGCCAGCAGCTTGGAGGGGACAGGGAGAGGGACTGAAGCTTTCTTT. It codes for CASSLEGTGRGTEAFF. The rearrangement links TRBV5-1 to TRBJ1-1, with 9 bases matching TRBD1. The CDR3 extends over 16 amino acids. CDR1 SGHRS and CDR2 YFSETQ come from the germline V gene. J gave up 5 bases and V 0 bases, and 8 bases lay outside the gene matches.